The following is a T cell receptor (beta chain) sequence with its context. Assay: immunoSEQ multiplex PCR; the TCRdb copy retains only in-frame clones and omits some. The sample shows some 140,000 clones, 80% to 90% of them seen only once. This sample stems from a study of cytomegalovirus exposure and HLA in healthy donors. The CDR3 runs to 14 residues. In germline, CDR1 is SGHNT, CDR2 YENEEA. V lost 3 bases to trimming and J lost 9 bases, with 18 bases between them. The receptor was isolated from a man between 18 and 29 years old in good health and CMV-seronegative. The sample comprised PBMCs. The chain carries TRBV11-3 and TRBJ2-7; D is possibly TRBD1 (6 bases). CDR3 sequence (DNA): TGTGCCAGCAGCTTGTCAGGGGCTGGCTCAGTGCAGTACTTC. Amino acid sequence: CASSLSGAGSVQYF.